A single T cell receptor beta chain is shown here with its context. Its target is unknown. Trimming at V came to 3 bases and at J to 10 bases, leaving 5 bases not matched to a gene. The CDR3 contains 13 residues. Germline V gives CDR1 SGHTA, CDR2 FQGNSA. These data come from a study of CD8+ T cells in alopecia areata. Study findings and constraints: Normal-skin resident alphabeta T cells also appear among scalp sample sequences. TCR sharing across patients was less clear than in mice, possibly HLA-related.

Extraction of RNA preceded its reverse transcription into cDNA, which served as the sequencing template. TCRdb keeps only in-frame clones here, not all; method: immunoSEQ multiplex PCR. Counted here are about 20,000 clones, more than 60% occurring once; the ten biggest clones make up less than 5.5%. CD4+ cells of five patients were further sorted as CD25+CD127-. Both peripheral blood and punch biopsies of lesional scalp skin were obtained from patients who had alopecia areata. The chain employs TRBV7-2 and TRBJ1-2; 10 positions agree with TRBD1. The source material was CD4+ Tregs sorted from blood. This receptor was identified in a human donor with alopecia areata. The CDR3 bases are TGTGCCAGCAGCTTTGGACAGGGGGGGACCTACACCTTC. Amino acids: CASSFGQGGTYTF.